This T cell receptor (beta chain) was sequenced for a study of T-cell reconstitution after alpha-beta-depleted transplantation in children. This clonotype was picked up a small number of times. The V and J ends lost 2 bases and 4 bases, in that order; junction bases with no gene match: 6. Germline CDR1 and CDR2: SGHTA and FQGNSA. The CDR3 length is 16 residues. The authors prepared the TCRbeta library with unique molecular identifiers. MiXCR, applied by TCRdb to the PCR reads, yields one record per CDR3 protein. The sample has 70,000 to 95,000 distinct CDR3 sequences, around 16% seen once. This clonotype originated in a male patient under 10 years old who had a stem cell transplant for acute lymphoblastic leukemia, so the T cells may come from the graft donor. This specimen was PBMCs, mostly from graft donor cells, taken 180 days after TCRalphabeta/CD19-depleted stem cell transplant. The V and J genes are TRBV7-2 and TRBJ2-2; TRBD2 aligns across 8 bases. The DNA for the CDR3 is TGTGCCAGCAGCTTACCCGGCGGGGGGACCACCGGGGAGCTGTTTTTT. The encoded protein is CASSLPGGGTTGELFF.